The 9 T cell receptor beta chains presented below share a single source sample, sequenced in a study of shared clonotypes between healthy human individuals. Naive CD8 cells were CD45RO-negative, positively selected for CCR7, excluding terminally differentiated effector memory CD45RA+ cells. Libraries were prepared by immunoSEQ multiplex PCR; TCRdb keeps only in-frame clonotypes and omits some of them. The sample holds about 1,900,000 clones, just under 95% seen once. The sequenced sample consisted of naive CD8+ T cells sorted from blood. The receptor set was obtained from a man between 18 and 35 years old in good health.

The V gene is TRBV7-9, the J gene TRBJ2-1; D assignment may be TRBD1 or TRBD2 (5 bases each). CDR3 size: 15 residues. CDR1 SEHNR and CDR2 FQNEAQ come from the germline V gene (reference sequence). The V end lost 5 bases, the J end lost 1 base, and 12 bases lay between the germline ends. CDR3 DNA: TGTGCCAGCAGCGGGCCGGGACGTTCCTACAATGAGCAGTTCTTC. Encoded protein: CASSGPGRSYNEQFF.

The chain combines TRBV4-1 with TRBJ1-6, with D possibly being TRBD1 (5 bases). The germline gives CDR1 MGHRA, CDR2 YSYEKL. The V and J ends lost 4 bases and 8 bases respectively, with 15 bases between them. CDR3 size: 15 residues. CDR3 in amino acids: CASSLQAGKDSPLHF. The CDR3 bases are TGCGCCAGCAGCCTTCAAGCAGGGAAGGATTCACCCCTCCACTTT.

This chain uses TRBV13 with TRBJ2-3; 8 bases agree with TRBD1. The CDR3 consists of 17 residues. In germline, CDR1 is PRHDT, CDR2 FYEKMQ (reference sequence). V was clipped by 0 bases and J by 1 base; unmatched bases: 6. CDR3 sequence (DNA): TGTGCCAGCAGCTTAGGTCCCCCAGGGGGCGGCACAGATACGCAGTATTTT. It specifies CASSLGPPGGGTDTQYF.

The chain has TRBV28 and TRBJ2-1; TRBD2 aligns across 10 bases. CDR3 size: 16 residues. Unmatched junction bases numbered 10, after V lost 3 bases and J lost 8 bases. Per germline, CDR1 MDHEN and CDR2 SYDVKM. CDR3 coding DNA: TGTGCCAGCAGTTTCCCCAGCGGGAGGGGTAGCCATGAGCAGTTCTTC. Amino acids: CASSFPSGRGSHEQFF.

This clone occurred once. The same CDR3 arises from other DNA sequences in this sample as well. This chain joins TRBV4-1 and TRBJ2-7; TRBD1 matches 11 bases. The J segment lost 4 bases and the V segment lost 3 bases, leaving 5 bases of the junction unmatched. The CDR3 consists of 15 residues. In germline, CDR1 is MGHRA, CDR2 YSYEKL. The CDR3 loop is CASSHRTGGGYEQYF. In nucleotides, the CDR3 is TGCGCCAGCAGCCACCGGACAGGGGGCGGTTACGAGCAGTACTTC.

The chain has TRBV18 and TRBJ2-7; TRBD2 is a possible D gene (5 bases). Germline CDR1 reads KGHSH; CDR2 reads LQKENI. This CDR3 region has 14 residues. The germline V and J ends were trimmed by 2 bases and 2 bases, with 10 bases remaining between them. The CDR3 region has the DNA TGTGCCAGCTCACCAGGGTGGGGAGCCTACGAGCAGTACTTC. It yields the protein CASSPGWGAYEQYF. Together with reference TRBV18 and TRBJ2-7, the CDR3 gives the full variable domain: NAGVMQNPRHLVRRRGQEARLRCSPMKGHSHVYWYRQLPEEGLKFMVYLQKENIIDESGMPKERFSAEFPKEGPSILRIQQVVRGDSAAYFCASSPGWGAYEQYFGPGTRLTVT.

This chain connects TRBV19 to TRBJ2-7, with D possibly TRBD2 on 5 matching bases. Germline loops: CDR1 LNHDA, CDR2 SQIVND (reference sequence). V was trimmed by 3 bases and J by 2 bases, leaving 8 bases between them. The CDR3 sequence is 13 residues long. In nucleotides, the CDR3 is TGTGCCAGTAGTATCACAGCGGCCTACGAGCAGTACTTC. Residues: CASSITAAYEQYF.

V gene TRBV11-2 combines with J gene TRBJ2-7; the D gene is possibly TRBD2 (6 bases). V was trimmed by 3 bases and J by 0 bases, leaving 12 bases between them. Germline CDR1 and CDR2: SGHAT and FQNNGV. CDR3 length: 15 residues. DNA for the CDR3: TGTGCCAGCAGCTTTAGCGCCGGGGGCTCCTACGAGCAGTACTTC. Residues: CASSFSAGGSYEQYF.

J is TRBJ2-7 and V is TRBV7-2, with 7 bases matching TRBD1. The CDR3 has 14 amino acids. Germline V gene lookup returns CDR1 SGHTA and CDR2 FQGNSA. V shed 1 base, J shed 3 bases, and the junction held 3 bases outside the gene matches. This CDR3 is CASSLEGAYYEQYF. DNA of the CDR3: TGTGCCAGCAGCTTAGAGGGGGCATACTACGAGCAGTACTTC.